These 27 T cell receptor beta chains share one sample of origin, sequenced in a study of OX40 agonist ivuxolimab in advanced cancers. The assay was immunoSEQ multiplex PCR, and TCRdb's table has in-frame clones only and misses some. The sample lists fewer than 30,000 clones, about 70% seen once, with 12% to 15% in the top ten. The sequenced sample was CD4+ or CD8+ T cells sorted from blood, obtained in a trial of the OX40 agonist ivuxolimab. The receptors derive from an adult with an advanced solid tumor such as melanoma, head and neck, liver or kidney cancer.

J is TRBJ2-7 and V is TRBV6-5; 7 bases match TRBD2. There are 15 residues in the CDR3. Looked up from germline, CDR1 is MNHEY and CDR2 is SVGAGI. With 8 bases clipped from V and 6 bases from J, the junction kept 16 bases outside the gene matches. The CDR3 DNA follows: TGTGCCAGCCGTCCCCCAGCGGTCGGCGGGGGCGAGCAGTACTTC. It codes for CASRPPAVGGGEQYF.

The chain recombines TRBV6-6 with TRBJ2-7; maybe TRBD1 (6 bases). Germline V lookup: CDR1 MNHNY, CDR2 SVGAGI (reference sequence). Deletions cut 5 bases from V and 2 bases from J, with 19 bases between. There are 16 residues in the CDR3. CDR3: CASSGGDTPSTYEQYF. The CDR3 DNA is TGTGCCAGCAGTGGGGGCGATACGCCCTCCACCTACGAGCAGTACTTC.

The J gene is TRBJ2-5, the V gene TRBV27; the D gene is possibly TRBD2 (6 bases). The CDR3 spans 14 residues. Germline V CDR1 and CDR2: MNHEY, SMNVEV (reference sequence). V lost 5 bases to trimming and J lost 5 bases, with 15 bases between them. CDR3 DNA sequence: TGTGCCAGCAGTATCAGGAGGGTGGGCGAGACCCAGTACTTC. This sequence encodes CASSIRRVGETQYF.

This chain links TRBV25-1 with TRBJ2-3; D is possibly TRBD1 (5 bases). Germline V CDR1 and CDR2: MGHDK, SYGVNS. V dropped 4 bases and J dropped 1 base, with 12 bases sitting between them. CDR3 length: 15 amino acids. CDR3 nucleotides: TGTGCCAGCAGTGGGACACTCTTTGGCACAGATACGCAGTATTTT. It specifies CASSGTLFGTDTQYF.

This CDR3 is CASAPGPYEQYF. In DNA form, the CDR3 reads TGTGCTAGTGCCCCGGGCCCCTACGAGCAGTACTTC. The chain recombines TRBV12-5 with TRBJ2-7; no firm D call. The CDR3 has 12 amino acids. From germline, CDR1 is LGHNT and CDR2 FRNRAP. The germline V and J ends were trimmed by 7 bases and 2 bases, with 9 bases remaining between them.

The V and J genes are TRBV11-2 and TRBJ1-1; a possible D gene is TRBD1 (6 bases). Germline V gene sequence: CDR1 SGHAT, CDR2 FQNNGV. Trimming took off 5 bases at V and 12 bases at J, with 16 bases between the two ends. This CDR3 spans 12 amino acids. The CDR3 here is CASSPSGGAPFF. DNA for the CDR3: TGTGCCAGCAGCCCCTCGGGGGGCGCGCCTTTCTTT. Full variable domain (missing parts from reference TRBV11-2 and TRBJ1-1): EAGVAQSPRYKIIEKRQSVAFWCNPISGHATLYWYQQILGQGPKLLIQFQNNGVVDDSQLPKDRFSAERLKGVDSTLKIQPAKLEDSAVYLCASSPSGGAPFFGQGTRLTVV.

This clone was seen a handful of times. This chain joins TRBV7-8 and TRBJ2-3, with TRBD1 matching over 7 bases. The CDR3 runs to 15 residues. Germline V gives CDR1 SGHVS, CDR2 FQNEAQ. The V gene end was trimmed by 1 base and the J gene end by 7 bases; junction bases not matched to a gene: 8. CDR3 nucleotides: TGTGCCAGCAGCTTAGTCGAGGGGGCCCCAAATACGCAGTATTTT. Its protein is CASSLVEGAPNTQYF.

The rearrangement joins TRBV11-2 to TRBJ2-5; TRBD1 might be the D (6 bases). The V and J ends lost 6 bases and 5 bases respectively, with 19 bases between them. This CDR3 region has 15 residues. In germline, CDR1 is SGHAT, CDR2 FQNNGV. CDR3 sequence: CASSMIGGQMETQYF. CDR3 DNA sequence: TGTGCCAGCAGTATGATAGGGGGTCAAATGGAGACCCAGTACTTC.

This chain joins TRBV11-2 and TRBJ2-7; 7 nucleotides align to TRBD2. Looked up from germline, CDR1 is SGHAT and CDR2 is FQNNGV. V lost 1 base to trimming and J lost 6 bases; unmatched junction nucleotides: 9. The CDR3 has 15 residues. The CDR3 protein is CASSLVGRAISEQYF. The CDR3 DNA sequence: TGTGCCAGCAGCTTAGTAGGGAGGGCAATCTCCGAGCAGTACTTC.

The chain joins TRBV4-3 to TRBJ2-2; D might be TRBD2 (5 bases). V lost 4 bases to trimming and J lost 0 bases, with 9 bases between them. The CDR3 spans 15 residues. The germline CDR1 and CDR2 sequences are LGHNA and YSLEER. For the CDR3, the DNA is TGCGCCAGCAGCCTCGGACTGACGAACACCGGGGAGCTGTTTTTT. It is translated as CASSLGLTNTGELFF.

This sequence joins TRBV4-3 and TRBJ1-6, with D perhaps TRBD1 (5 bases). This CDR3 has 15 amino acids. Germline CDR1 and CDR2: LGHNA and YSLEER. V lost 8 bases and J 7 bases, leaving 18 bases between the germline ends. Here the CDR3 DNA reads TGCGCCAGCTCCTGGGTGCGGGGCGAAAATTCACCCCTCCACTTT. It specifies CASSWVRGENSPLHF.

About this clone: The same CDR3 can be traced to other DNA sequences in this sample. CDR3 coding DNA: TGTGCCAGCAGCTTAGAGGGCTATAGCAATCAGCCCCAGCATTTT. Translated: CASSLEGYSNQPQHF. The rearrangement uses TRBV7-2 and TRBJ1-5; D ambiguous. With 1 base removed from V and 0 bases from J, the gap between germline ends came to 7 bases. In germline, CDR1 is SGHTA, CDR2 FQGNSA. The CDR3 is 15 amino acids. The variable domain in full, completed from reference TRBV7-2 and TRBJ1-5, reads GAGVSQSPSNKVTEKGKDVELRCDPISGHTALYWYRQSLGQGLEFLIYFQGNSAPDKSGLPSDRFSAERTGGSVSTLTIQRTQQEDSAVYLCASSLEGYSNQPQHFGDGTRLSIL.

This sequence joins TRBV4-3 and TRBJ2-7; D is possibly TRBD1 (5 bases). The V end was cut by 0 bases, the J end by 1 base, with 7 bases between. The CDR3 totals 14 residues. The germline gives CDR1 LGHNA, CDR2 YSLEER. CDR3 protein: CASSQDSGSYEQYF. As DNA, the CDR3 is TGCGCCAGCAGCCAAGATTCAGGGTCCTACGAGCAGTACTTC.

The chain has TRBV7-9 and TRBJ2-2, with D maybe TRBD2 (5 bases). Germline V gene sequence: CDR1 SEHNR, CDR2 FQNEAQ (reference sequence). The CDR3 totals 12 residues. The ends were cut back, 10 bases at V and 4 bases at J, with 10 bases in the middle. The CDR3 loop reads CATTRGTGELFF. The CDR3 nucleotides are TGTGCCACCACCCGGGGCACCGGGGAGCTGTTTTTT. Drawing the rest from reference TRBV7-9 and TRBJ2-2, the complete variable domain is DTGVSQNPRHKITKRGQNVTFRCDPISEHNRLYWYRQTLGQGPEFLTYFQNEAQLEKSRLLSDRFSAERPKGSFSTLEIQRTEQGDSAMYLCATTRGTGELFFGEGSRLTVL.

The gene calls are TRBV5-1 and TRBJ2-3; a possible D gene is TRBD2 (7 bases). CDR1 is SGHRS and CDR2 is YFSETQ in the germline V gene. V was cut by 3 bases and J by 2 bases, with 19 bases left in between. The CDR3 loop spans 17 amino acids. This CDR3 reads CASSWGRGTISTDTQYF. CDR3 in DNA: TGCGCCAGCAGCTGGGGGAGGGGGACAATATCCACAGATACGCAGTATTTT.

The J gene is TRBJ2-3, the V gene TRBV6-5; a possible D gene is TRBD1 (7 bases). Deletions cut 2 bases from V and 5 bases from J, with 14 bases between. CDR3 length: 15 residues. Germline values: CDR1 MNHEY, CDR2 SVGAGI. In nucleotides, the CDR3 is TGTGCCAGCAGTTACCAGGGGGGCCGGGGAGATACGCAGTATTTT. Translated: CASSYQGGRGDTQYF.

The chain joins TRBV7-6 to TRBJ2-7; no definite D call. V was cut by 3 bases and J by 6 bases, with 9 bases left in between. CDR1 is SGHVS and CDR2 is FNYEAQ in the germline V gene. The CDR3 contains 12 residues. The chain's CDR3 is CASSLLQSEQYF. The CDR3 DNA follows: TGTGCCAGCAGCTTGTTACAATCCGAGCAGTACTTC.

V usage is TRBV5-1 and J usage is TRBJ1-1; D unresolved. Deletions cut 0 bases from V and 0 bases from J, with 3 bases between. Germline values: CDR1 SGHRS, CDR2 YFSETQ. The CDR3 loop spans 13 amino acids. For the CDR3, the DNA is TGCGCCAGCAGCTTGGGGGTGAACACTGAAGCTTTCTTT. Translated, it gives CASSLGVNTEAFF.

This chain uses TRBV5-8 with TRBJ2-3; 8 bases match TRBD1. In germline, CDR1 is SGHTS, CDR2 YDEGEE. The CDR3 is 17 amino acids. J gave up 5 bases and V 0 bases, and 11 bases lay outside the gene matches. The CDR3 reads CASSLDGVRGLKDTQYF. As DNA, the CDR3 is TGTGCCAGCAGCTTGGATGGGGTCAGGGGGCTTAAAGATACGCAGTATTTT. Full variable domain (outside the CDR3, taken from reference TRBV5-8 and TRBJ2-3): EAGVTQSPTHLIKTRGQQATLRCSPISGHTSVYWYQQALGLGLQFLLWYDEGEERNRGNFPPRFSGRQFPNYSSELNVNALELEDSALYLCASSLDGVRGLKDTQYFGPGTRLTVL.

The rearrangement joins TRBV5-1 to TRBJ2-5; D call uncertain. Germline loops: CDR1 SGHRS, CDR2 YFSETQ. The V end lost 0 bases, the J end lost 5 bases, and 11 bases lay between the germline ends. This CDR3 spans 14 amino acids. This CDR3 reads CASSLAEVEETQYF. The CDR3 nucleotides read TGCGCCAGCAGCTTGGCCGAGGTTGAGGAGACCCAGTACTTC.

This rearrangement joins TRBV29-1 to TRBJ2-6; 10 bases map to TRBD1. The germline V gene has CDR1 SQVTM and CDR2 ANQGSEA. CDR3 size: 18 residues. After removal of 3 bases from V and 3 bases from J, the junction contained 11 bases not matched to a gene. As DNA, the CDR3 is TGCAGCGTTGATGAAGGCCTGACAGGGGGCAATGGGGCCAACGTCCTGACTTTC. It codes for CSVDEGLTGGNGANVLTF.

The chain couples TRBV5-6 to TRBJ2-7, with a weak D call TRBD1 (5 bases). The V gene's germline CDR1 is SGHDT and CDR2 YYEEEE. The CDR3 contains 13 residues. Trimming removed 3 bases at V and 2 bases at J, with 9 bases between. CDR3 protein: CASSSDTAYEQYF. CDR3 nucleotides: TGTGCCAGCAGCTCGGACACAGCCTACGAGCAGTACTTC.

The chain employs TRBV5-4 and TRBJ2-2; 8 bases agree with TRBD1. The V and J ends lost 7 bases and 7 bases, in that order; junction bases with no gene match: 12. The CDR3 has 15 residues. The V gene's germline CDR1 is SGHNT and CDR2 YYREEE (reference sequence). Here the CDR3 reads CASGAIGQGDGELFF. In nucleotides, the CDR3 is TGTGCCAGCGGGGCAATAGGACAGGGAGACGGGGAGCTGTTTTTT.

This clone was recorded once. The V and J genes are TRBV4-1 and TRBJ2-7, with D perhaps matching TRBD1 (7 bases). V lost 1 base to trimming and J lost 4 bases, with 14 bases between them. CDR3 length equals 15 residues. Per the germline V gene, CDR1 is MGHRA and CDR2 is YSYEKL. The CDR3 is CASSQVTGEAYEQYF. CDR3 nucleotides: TGCGCCAGCAGCCAAGTTACAGGGGAGGCATACGAGCAGTACTTC.

The chain uses TRBV9 and TRBJ2-3; D is undetermined. CDR1 is SGDLS, CDR2 YYNGEE, per germline. The CDR3 spans 12 residues. Trimming took off 4 bases at V and 2 bases at J, with 5 bases between the two ends. Written as DNA, the CDR3 is TGTGCCAGCAGCCCCTTCACAGATACGCAGTATTTT. This encodes CASSPFTDTQYF. The full variable domain, with the rest looked up from reference TRBV9 and TRBJ2-3, is DSGVTQTPKHLITATGQRVTLRCSPRSGDLSVYWYQQSLDQGLQFLIQYYNGEERAKGNILERFSAQQFPDLHSELNLSSLELGDSALYFCASSPFTDTQYFGPGTRLTVL.

V gene TRBV7-9 combines with J gene TRBJ1-4; a weak D match, TRBD1 (6 bases). From germline, CDR1 is SEHNR and CDR2 FQNEAQ (reference sequence). V dropped 5 bases and J dropped 6 bases, with 13 bases sitting between them. This CDR3 is built from 14 residues. CDR3 region: CASSRVGGDEKLFF. CDR3 nucleotide sequence: TGTGCCAGCAGCCGGGTAGGGGGGGATGAAAAACTGTTTTTT.

The V call is TRBV21-1, the J call TRBJ1-1; the D call of TRBD1 is as the table states it, not checked on the DNA. TRBV21-1 is a pseudogene. This CDR3 contains 14 residues. The DNA of the CDR3 is TGTGCCAGCAGCAGGGGGCGCAGGAGAACTGAAGCTTTCTTT. Protein sequence: CASSRGRRRTEAFF.